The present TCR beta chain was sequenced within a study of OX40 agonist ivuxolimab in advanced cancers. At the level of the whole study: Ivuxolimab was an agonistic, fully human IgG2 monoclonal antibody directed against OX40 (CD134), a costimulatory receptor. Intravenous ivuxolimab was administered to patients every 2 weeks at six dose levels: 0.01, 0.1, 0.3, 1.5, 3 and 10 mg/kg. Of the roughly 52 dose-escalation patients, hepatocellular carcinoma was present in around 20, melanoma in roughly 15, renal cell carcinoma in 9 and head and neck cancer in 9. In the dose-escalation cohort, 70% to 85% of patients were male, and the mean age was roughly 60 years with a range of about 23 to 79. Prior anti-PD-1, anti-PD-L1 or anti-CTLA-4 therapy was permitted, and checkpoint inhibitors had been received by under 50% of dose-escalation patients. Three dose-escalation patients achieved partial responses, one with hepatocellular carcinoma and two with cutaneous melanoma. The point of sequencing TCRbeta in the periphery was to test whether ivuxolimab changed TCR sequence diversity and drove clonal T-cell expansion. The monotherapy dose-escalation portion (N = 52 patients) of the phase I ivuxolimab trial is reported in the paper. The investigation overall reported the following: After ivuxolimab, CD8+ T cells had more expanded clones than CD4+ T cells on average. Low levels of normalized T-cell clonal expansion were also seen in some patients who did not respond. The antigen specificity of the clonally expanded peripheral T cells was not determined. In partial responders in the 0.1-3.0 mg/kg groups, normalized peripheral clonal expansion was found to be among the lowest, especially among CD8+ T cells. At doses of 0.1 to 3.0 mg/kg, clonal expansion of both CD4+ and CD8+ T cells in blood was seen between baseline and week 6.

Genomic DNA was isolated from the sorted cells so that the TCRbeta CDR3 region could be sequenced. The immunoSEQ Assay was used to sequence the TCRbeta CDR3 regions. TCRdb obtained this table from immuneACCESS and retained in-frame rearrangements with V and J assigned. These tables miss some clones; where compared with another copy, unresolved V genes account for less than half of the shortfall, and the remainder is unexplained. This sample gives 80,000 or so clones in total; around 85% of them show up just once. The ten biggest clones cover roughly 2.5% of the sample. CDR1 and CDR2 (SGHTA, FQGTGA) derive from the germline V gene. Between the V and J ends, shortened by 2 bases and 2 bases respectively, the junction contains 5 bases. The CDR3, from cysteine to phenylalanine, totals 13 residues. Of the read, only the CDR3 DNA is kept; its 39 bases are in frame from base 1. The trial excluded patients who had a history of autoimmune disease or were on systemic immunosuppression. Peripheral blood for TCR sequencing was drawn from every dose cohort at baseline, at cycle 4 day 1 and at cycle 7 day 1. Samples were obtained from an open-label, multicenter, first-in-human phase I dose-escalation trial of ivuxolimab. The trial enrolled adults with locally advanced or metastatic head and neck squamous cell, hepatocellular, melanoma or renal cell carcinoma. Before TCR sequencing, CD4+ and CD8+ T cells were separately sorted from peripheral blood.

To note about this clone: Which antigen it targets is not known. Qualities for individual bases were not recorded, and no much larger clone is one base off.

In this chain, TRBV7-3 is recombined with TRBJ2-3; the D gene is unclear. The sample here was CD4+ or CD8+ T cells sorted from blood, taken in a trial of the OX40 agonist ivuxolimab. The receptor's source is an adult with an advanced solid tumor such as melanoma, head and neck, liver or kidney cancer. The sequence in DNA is TGTGCCAGCAGCTTATCCCCCACAGATACGCAGTATTTT. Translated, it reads CASSLSPTDTQYF.